Listed below are T cell receptor beta chains from one sample, sequenced in a study of cytomegalovirus exposure and HLA in healthy donors. Using immunoSEQ multiplex PCR, the repertoire was profiled, and TCRdb retains in-frame clones only, with some absent. The sample consists of under 200,000 clones, about 80% of them appearing once. The specimen sequenced was PBMCs. These receptors originate from a young woman in good health and CMV-seropositive. CDR3s include the opening cysteine and the closing phenylalanine or tryptophan. D genes are given only for firm matches. Clone sizes are given selectively: once, few, many, or a class where the clone is expanded.

.	TRBV27	TRBJ1-5	.	TGTGCCAGCAGTTCCGGGAACAATCAGCCCCAGCATTTT	CASSSGNNQPQHF
.	TRBV6-4	TRBJ2-3	.	TGTGCCAGCAGTGACCATCCGGGGGAAACAGATACGCAGTATTTT	CASSDHPGETDTQYF
TRBD2	TRBV25-1	TRBJ2-3	.	TGTGCCAGCAGCTTAGAGCGGGGGGGCACAGATACGCAGTATTTT	CASSLERGGTDTQYF
.	TRBV5-4	TRBJ1-6	.	TGTGCCAGCAGCCCGGAAGGGGTGCCCCTTACTTCACCCCTCCACTTT	CASSPEGVPLTSPLHF
.	TRBV5-4	TRBJ1-1	once	TGTGCCAGCAGCTTCGGTGCCGGGAGTGAAGCTTTCTTT	CASSFGAGSEAFF
.	TRBV5-1	TRBJ1-1	.	TGCGCCAGCGGCTACAGGGTCGGGAACACTGAAGCTTTCTTT	CASGYRVGNTEAFF
.	TRBV28	TRBJ1-4	.	TGTGCCAGCAGTGAGGGACTAAAACTGTTTTTT	CASSEGLKLFF
.	TRBV6-7	TRBJ1-5	once	TGTGCCAGCAGTAAGGCAGTGGGAGGCAATCAGCCCCAGCATTTT	CASSKAVGGNQPQHF
TRBD1	TRBV7-9	TRBJ2-2	.	TGTGCCAGCAGCAAAGACAGGGGCAACACCGGGGAGCTGTTTTTT	CASSKDRGNTGELFF
.	TRBV9	TRBJ1-2	.	TGTGCCAGCAGCGCAAGAGGTGGAGGTGGCTACACCTTC	CASSARGGGGYTF
.	TRBV7-2	TRBJ2-2	.	TGTGCCAGCAGCTTAACAGGCACCGGGGAGCTGTTTTTT	CASSLTGTGELFF
TRBD2	TRBV7-3	TRBJ2-3	once	TGTGCCAGCAGCTTAAGCCCTGGGACTAGCGGGGAGGTGCAGTATTTT	CASSLSPGTSGEVQYF
.	TRBV7-2	TRBJ1-1	.	TGTGCCAGCAGCTTAGAGTCGGGATGGACTGAAGCTTTCTTT	CASSLESGWTEAFF
TRBD1	TRBV6-4	TRBJ2-3	.	TGTGCCAGCAGTAAGACAGGGGAGGATACGCAGTATTTT	CASSKTGEDTQYF
TRBD1	TRBV18	TRBJ2-5	.	TGTGCCAGCTCACGAGGGACAGCCCGGGAGACCCAGTACTTC	CASSRGTARETQYF
TRBD2	TRBV7-9	TRBJ2-3	.	TGTGCCAGCAGCGCGCTGCGGGGGGGCCTATCAGATACGCAGTATTTT	CASSALRGGLSDTQYF
TRBD2	TRBV11-3	TRBJ2-3	.	TGTGCCAGCAGCTTTTTTGCGGGGGGCCTTTTCACAGATACGCAGTATTTT	CASSFFAGGLFTDTQYF
.	TRBV27	TRBJ2-7	once	TGTGCCAGCAGTTCCGACAGTTCCTACGAGCAGTACTTC	CASSSDSSYEQYF
TRBD1	TRBV4-2	TRBJ1-3	.	TGTGCCAGCAGCCAAGATGGGGGACAGGGGGCTGGAAACACCATATATTTT	CASSQDGGQGAGNTIYF
.	TRBV19	TRBJ1-2	.	TGTGCCAGTAGTATAGCGGGGGGCGCATATGGCTACACCTTC	CASSIAGGAYGYTF
TRBD1	TRBV25-1	TRBJ1-2	.	TGTGCCAGCCGCGACAGGGGGTACTATGGCTACACCTTC	CASRDRGYYGYTF
.	TRBV30	TRBJ1-5	.	TGTGCCTGGAGAGCCCAGGGGTTCAATCAGCCCCAGCATTTT	CAWRAQGFNQPQHF
.	TRBV7-2	TRBJ2-7	.	TGTGCCAGCAGCCCCGGGACAAGGGGTAGGAGCGAGCAGTACTTC	CASSPGTRGRSEQYF